This is a list of T cell receptor beta chains from one sample in a study of cytomegalovirus exposure and HLA in healthy donors. Clones were sequenced by immunoSEQ multiplex PCR, and TCRdb holds only the in-frame ones, with some missing. The data show 150,000 to 200,000 clones, with approximately 86% seen just once and around 1.5% held by the top ten. The sample taken for sequencing was PBMCs. The source is a young woman in good health and CMV-seronegative. Each CDR3 is given with its conserved first and last residue. A D gene is named only where the DNA matches it firmly. Size tells how often a clone was seen (once, few, many) or the class of an expanded clone, and some rows leave it out.

d_gene	v_gene	abundance	j_gene	CDR3aa	CDR3nt
-	TRBV2	few	TRBJ1-5	CASRAHREGQPQHF	TGTGCCAGCAGAGCTCACAGGGAAGGTCAGCCCCAGCATTTT
-	TRBV27	-	TRBJ2-1	CASSLSRLVDNEQFF	TGTGCCAGCAGTTTATCCCGGTTGGTCGACAATGAGCAGTTCTTC
TRBD2	TRBV19	-	TRBJ2-1	CASIKAGGQYNEQFF	TGTGCCAGTATCAAAGCGGGAGGGCAATACAATGAGCAGTTCTTC
TRBD2	TRBV5-4	-	TRBJ2-5	CASSLGLAGGLAETQYF	TGTGCCAGCAGCCTGGGACTAGCGGGGGGGCTAGCCGAGACCCAGTACTTC
-	TRBV27	-	TRBJ1-2	CASSLSAGLNYGYTF	TGTGCCAGCAGTTTATCGGCAGGTCTAAACTATGGCTACACCTTC
-	TRBV12-1	-	TRBJ1-3	CASTSQGASGNTIYF	TGTGCCAGCACCTCACAAGGGGCCTCTGGAAACACCATATATTTT
-	TRBV4-1	-	TRBJ2-7	CASSQESQVHYEQYF	TGCGCCAGCAGCCAAGAGAGTCAGGTTCACTACGAGCAGTACTTC
-	TRBV5-6	-	TRBJ2-7	CASSLQGSPNEQYF	TGTGCCAGCAGTCTTCAGGGTTCCCCGAACGAGCAGTACTTC
TRBD1	TRBV19	-	TRBJ1-6	CASRQGSSYNSPLHF	TGTGCCAGTAGACAGGGGTCCTCCTATAATTCACCCCTCCACTTT
-	TRBV4-1	medium-sized	TRBJ2-3	CASSQDLAPTDTQYF	TGCGCCAGCAGCCAAGATCTAGCACCCACAGATACGCAGTATTTT
-	TRBV30	-	TRBJ2-2	CAWSRERVPGTGELFF	TGTGCCTGGAGTCGGGAGCGGGTTCCTGGCACCGGGGAGCTGTTTTTT
-	TRBV5-6	-	TRBJ2-5	CASSQTSAGAQETQYF	TGTGCCAGCAGCCAAACATCGGCGGGGGCCCAAGAGACCCAGTACTTC
TRBD1	TRBV7-3	-	TRBJ2-2	CASSTGQDHTGELFF	TGTGCCAGCAGCACCGGACAGGACCACACCGGGGAGCTGTTTTTT
-	TRBV10-1	-	TRBJ2-2	CASSEGAGELFF	TGCGCCAGCAGTGAAGGGGCCGGGGAGCTGTTTTTT
-	TRBV4-1	-	TRBJ1-5	CASSQGVGYRNNQPQHF	TGCGCCAGCAGCCAAGGGGTGGGCTATAGAAACAATCAGCCCCAGCATTTT
-	TRBV12-5	-	TRBJ2-7	CASEPPRGEQYF	TGTGCTAGTGAACCCCCTCGGGGCGAGCAGTACTTC
-	TRBV7-2	-	TRBJ2-5	CASSHSEETQYF	TGTGCCAGCAGCCACTCGGAGGAGACCCAGTACTTC
-	TRBV7-6	-	TRBJ2-1	CASMRSRGVSSYNEQFF	TGTGCCAGCATGAGGAGTCGCGGGGTGAGCTCCTACAATGAGCAGTTCTTC
TRBD1	TRBV5-1	once	TRBJ1-1	CASSLETGENTEAFF	TGCGCCAGCAGCTTGGAGACAGGGGAGAACACTGAAGCTTTCTTT
-	TRBV7-3	-	TRBJ2-3	CASSFSVKDTQYF	TGTGCCAGCAGCTTTAGCGTTAAAGATACGCAGTATTTT
TRBD1	TRBV5-4	-	TRBJ1-3	CASSLGQGTNTIYF	TGTGCCAGCAGCCTAGGACAGGGGACAAACACCATATATTTT
TRBD1	TRBV10-2	-	TRBJ2-1	CASKGQYNEQFF	TGCGCCAGCAAGGGACAGTACAATGAGCAGTTCTTC
TRBD2	TRBV19	-	TRBJ2-7	CASSRTSGGFYEQYF	TGTGCCAGTAGCCGGACTAGCGGAGGATTTTACGAGCAGTACTTC